Each of the 15 T cell receptor beta chains below was sequenced from the same sample in a study of blood T cells in healthy people across ages. A second PCR, run for about 6 to 12 cycles, used a sample-barcoded 5' primer plus a J-beta primer mix. TCRdb reprocessed the 5' RACE reads via MiXCR and lists one record per CDR3 protein. The data contain 1.5 million to 2 million distinct CDR3 sequences, about 31% of them seen just once; the ten biggest clones take up roughly 10%. Specimen: blood. These receptors were obtained from a woman aged 25-40 years in good health.

As concerns this clonotype: Being one base from a much bigger clone, this may be a read error. The rearrangement uses TRBV5-5 and TRBJ2-6; a weak D match, TRBD2 (5 bases). There are 13 residues in the CDR3. Germline V lookup: CDR1 SGHKS, CDR2 YYEKEE (reference sequence). The CDR3, as DNA: TGTGCCAGCAGCCCCGGAGGTCCAGGCGTCCCGACTTTC. Protein product: CASSPGGPGVPTF.

This clonotype came up once. The chain has TRBV5-1 and TRBJ1-1; D is possibly TRBD1 (6 bases). The CDR3 is 18 residues long. Trimming removed 4 bases from V and 3 bases from J, with 25 bases in between. Germline V gene data show CDR1 as SGHRS and CDR2 as YFSETQ. CDR3 in DNA: TGCGCCAGCAGCCCCCTTTTGCGACAGGTGACGGGGGACACTGAAGCTTTCTTT. It specifies CASSPLLRQVTGDTEAFF.

The chain couples TRBV7-6 to TRBJ2-7; 9 bases map to TRBD2. This CDR3 has 13 amino acids. Trimming cost V 5 bases and J 6 bases; bases outside gene matches: 5. The germline V gene encodes CDR1 SGHVS and CDR2 FNYEAQ. CDR3 coding DNA: TGTGCCAGCAGCCTTAGCGGGGGCTTCGAGCAGTACTTC. Amino acid sequence: CASSLSGGFEQYF.

The chain couples TRBV4-1 to TRBJ2-7; 9 bases line up with TRBD1. The V gene end was trimmed by 0 bases and the J gene end by 2 bases; junction bases not matched to a gene: 11. CDR3 length: 18 amino acids. Germline CDR1 MGHRA, CDR2 YSYEKL. The CDR3 reads CASSQDRVGTGLTYEQYF. CDR3 nucleotides: TGCGCCAGCAGCCAAGATCGGGTGGGGACAGGGCTTACCTACGAGCAGTACTTC.

This clonotype came up a few times. The rearrangement joins TRBV29-1 to TRBJ1-2, with 9 bases aligning to TRBD1. This CDR3 comprises 14 residues. The ends lost 6 bases at V and 1 base at J; junction bases unmatched: 6. The V gene's germline CDR1 is SQVTM and CDR2 ANQGSEA. CDR3 DNA: TGCAGCGTCCCCGTGGGACAGGGTAACTATGGCTACACCTTC. Its translation: CSVPVGQGNYGYTF.

Remarks on this clonotype: The junction does not match germline at one end; this may be a read error. This chain uses TRBV30 with TRBJ2-7; D is uncertain. The CDR3 consists of 14 residues. CDR1 is GTSNPN and CDR2 is SVGIG in the germline V gene (reference sequence). The CDR3 sequence: CACLRVRSSYEQNF. The CDR3 nucleotides read TGTGCCTGCCTCCGGGTGAGGAGCTCCTACGAGCAGAACTTC.

The chain employs TRBV3-1 and TRBJ2-1; 7 nucleotides align to TRBD2. This CDR3 has 17 amino acids. V shed 0 bases, J shed 5 bases, and the junction held 10 bases outside the gene matches. CDR1 LGHDT and CDR2 YNNKEL come from the germline V gene (reference sequence). DNA of the CDR3: TGTGCCAGCAGCCAAGATACAGCGGGGCCCAGCAACAATGAGCAGTTCTTC. Its protein is CASSQDTAGPSNNEQFF.

The CDR3 sequence is CASSEAGVGTDTQYF. For the CDR3, the DNA is TGTGCCAGCAGTGAAGCGGGAGTAGGAACAGATACGCAGTATTTT. V usage is TRBV2 and J usage is TRBJ2-3; weak D call: TRBD2 (5 bases). The germline gives CDR1 SNHLY, CDR2 FYNNEI. V shed 0 bases and J shed 3 bases, with 10 bases lying between them. The CDR3 is made up of 15 amino acids.

A remark on this clonotype: Germline and junction disagree at one end, which may indicate a read error. V gene TRBV30 combines with J gene TRBJ2-5, with TRBD2 matching over 10 bases. The germline gives CDR1 GTSNPN, CDR2 SVGIG (reference sequence). This CDR3 has 14 amino acids. CDR3: CAWSPGLAVETQYF. The CDR3 bases are TGTGCCTGGAGCCCCGGACTAGCGGTAGAGACTCAGTACTTC.

The chain carries TRBV7-9 and TRBJ1-2, with 7 bases that match TRBD1. The CDR3 is 13 residues long. CDR1 and CDR2 from the germline V gene are SEHNR and FQNEAQ (reference sequence). V trimming: 6 bases; J trimming: 4 bases; junction bases outside the gene matches: 5. The CDR3 DNA reads as TGTGCCAGCAGAGGGGGCGCCGGCTATGGCTACACCTTC. This sequence encodes CASRGGAGYGYTF.

This chain uses TRBV19 with TRBJ2-4; D may be TRBD1 or TRBD2 (6 bases each). Gene TRBJ2-7 matches the end of the DNA better, so the J call may be wrong. CDR1 is LNHDA and CDR2 is SQIVND in the germline V gene (reference sequence). CDR3 length: 12 residues. CDR3 sequence: CATKGGGNEQYF. CDR3 DNA sequence: TGTGCTACTAAGGGGGGAGGAAACGAGCAGTACTTC.

This rearrangement joins TRBV6-1 to TRBJ1-5, with 8 bases matching TRBD1. With V trimmed by 9 bases and J by 2 bases, 6 bases remained unmatched. The V gene's germline CDR1 is MNHNS and CDR2 SASEGT. The CDR3 runs to 14 residues. The CDR3 coding sequence is TGTGCCAGTGCTCCGGGACAGGGCAATCAGCCCCAGCATTTT. It codes for CASAPGQGNQPQHF.

This chain uses TRBV29-1 with TRBJ1-2, with 8 bases fitting TRBD1. The germline gives CDR1 SQVTM, CDR2 ANQGSEA. The J segment lost 0 bases and the V segment lost 4 bases, leaving 7 bases of the junction unmatched. CDR3 length equals 15 residues. The CDR3 DNA follows: TGCAGCGTTGTCACAGGGGGTTTGGCTAACTATGGCTACACCTTC. Translated, it gives CSVVTGGLANYGYTF.

The chain employs TRBV9 and TRBJ2-3; D is unresolved. Trimming removed 0 bases at V and 2 bases at J, with 10 bases between. Per the germline V gene, CDR1 is SGDLS and CDR2 is YYNGEE. The length of the CDR3 is 15 residues. Here the CDR3 DNA reads TGTGCCAGCAGCGTAGGATCCCTCCTCACAGATACGCAGTATTTT. Its protein is CASSVGSLLTDTQYF.

This rearrangement joins TRBV20-1 to TRBJ2-3; D is unclear. This CDR3 region has 14 residues. Germline V lookup: CDR1 DFQATT, CDR2 SNEGSKA (reference sequence). Trimming removed 2 bases from V and 0 bases from J, with 9 bases in between. The CDR3 DNA sequence: TGCAGTGCTAGACCGGTGACTAGCACAGATACGCAGTATTTT. It yields the protein CSARPVTSTDTQYF.